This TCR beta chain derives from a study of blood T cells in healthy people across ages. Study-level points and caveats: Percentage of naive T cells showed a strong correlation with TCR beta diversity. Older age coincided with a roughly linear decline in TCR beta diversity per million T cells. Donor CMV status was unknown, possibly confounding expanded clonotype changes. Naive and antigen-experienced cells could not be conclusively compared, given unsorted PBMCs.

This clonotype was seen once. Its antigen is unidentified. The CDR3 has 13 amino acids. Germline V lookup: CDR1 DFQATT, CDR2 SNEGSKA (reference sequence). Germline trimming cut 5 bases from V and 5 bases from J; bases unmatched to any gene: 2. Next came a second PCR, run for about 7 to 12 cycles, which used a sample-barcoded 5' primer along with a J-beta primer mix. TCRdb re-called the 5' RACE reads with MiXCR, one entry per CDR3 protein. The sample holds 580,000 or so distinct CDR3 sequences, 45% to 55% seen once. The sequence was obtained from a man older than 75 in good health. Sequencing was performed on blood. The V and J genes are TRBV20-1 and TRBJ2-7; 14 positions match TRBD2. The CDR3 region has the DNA TGCAGTGCTCCGGGACTAGCGGGAGACGAGCAGTACTTC. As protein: CSAPGLAGDEQYF.